The subject of this entry is one T cell receptor beta chain. Per the germline V gene, CDR1 is SGHAT and CDR2 is FQDESV (reference sequence). The ends were cut back, 7 bases at V and 2 bases at J, with 17 bases in the middle. This CDR3 spans 15 amino acids. The data originate from a study of shared clonotypes between healthy human individuals. Study-level background: CD4 naive cells filled three plates per donor, CD4 memory three, CD8 naive two and CD8 memory one.

Profiled with immunoSEQ multiplex PCR; TCRdb holds only in-frame clones, not every one. The sample has about 2,500,000 clones, around 94% seen once; the top ten hold over 0.12%. The sequenced sample was naive CD4+ T cells sorted from blood. The subset: CD45RA+ positively selected. The chain is built from TRBV11-1 and TRBJ1-2; possible D gene TRBD1, 6 bases. The TCR sequence derives from a young man in good health. CDR3 region: CASTQLRTVNYGYTF. The CDR3 nucleotides are TGTGCCAGCACCCAATTAAGGACAGTGAACTATGGCTACACCTTC. Supplemented by reference TRBV11-1 and TRBJ1-2, the full variable domain reads EAEVAQSPRYKITEKSQAVAFWCDPISGHATLYWYRQILGQGPELLVQFQDESVVDDSQLPKDRFSAERLKGVDSTLKIQPAELGDSAMYLCASTQLRTVNYGYTFGSGTRLTVV.